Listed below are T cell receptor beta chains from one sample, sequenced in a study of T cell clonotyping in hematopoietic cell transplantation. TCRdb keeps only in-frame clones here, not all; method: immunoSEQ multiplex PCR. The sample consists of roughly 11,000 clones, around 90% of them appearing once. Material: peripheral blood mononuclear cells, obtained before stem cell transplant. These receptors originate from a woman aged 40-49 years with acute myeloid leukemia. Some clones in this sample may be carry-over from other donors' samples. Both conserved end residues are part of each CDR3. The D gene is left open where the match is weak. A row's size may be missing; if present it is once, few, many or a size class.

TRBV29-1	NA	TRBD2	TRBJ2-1	TGCAGCGTTTCACTAGCGGGAGGGGCCCACAATGAGCAGTTCTTC	CSVSLAGGAHNEQFF
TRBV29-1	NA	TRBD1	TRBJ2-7	TGCAGCGTTGTTGCGACAGGGGTTTACGAGCAGTACTTC	CSVVATGVYEQYF
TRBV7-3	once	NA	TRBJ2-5	TGTGCCAGCAGCTTACGGGGGTATGGGGAGACCCAGTACTTC	CASSLRGYGETQYF
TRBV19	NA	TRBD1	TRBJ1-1	TGTGCCAGTAACGACAGGGGAGTCGGCACTGAAGCTTTCTTT	CASNDRGVGTEAFF
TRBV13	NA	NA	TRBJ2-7	TGTGCCAGCAGCTTTACCCGGACGAATTCCGATTACGAGCAGTACTTC	CASSFTRTNSDYEQYF
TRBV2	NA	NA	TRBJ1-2	TGTGCCAGCAGCTCCGGGACATATGGGGGCTACACCTTC	CASSSGTYGGYTF
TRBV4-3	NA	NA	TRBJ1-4	TGCGCCAGCAGCCAAGCGGACAGTAATGAAAAACTGTTTTTT	CASSQADSNEKLFF
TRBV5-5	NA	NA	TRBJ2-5	TGTGCCAGCAGCCCGGGACCGATCCAAGAGACCCAGTACTTC	CASSPGPIQETQYF
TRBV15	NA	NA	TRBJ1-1	TGTGCCACCAGCAGAGCTCGCACAGGGCTGACTGAAGCTTTCTTT	CATSRARTGLTEAFF
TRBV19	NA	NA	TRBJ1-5	TGTGCCAGTAGTATGATCGGGGGTAGCAATCAGCCCCAGCATTTT	CASSMIGGSNQPQHF
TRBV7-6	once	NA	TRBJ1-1	TGTGCCAGCAGCTTAGACAGGGACACTGAAGCTTTCTTT	CASSLDRDTEAFF
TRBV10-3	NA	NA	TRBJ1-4	TGTGCCATCAGTGTAGGGCCAACTAATGAAAAACTGTTTTTT	CAISVGPTNEKLFF
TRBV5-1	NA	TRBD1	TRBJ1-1	TGCGCCAGCAGCTTGACAGGGGCGTCCACTGAAGCTTTCTTT	CASSLTGASTEAFF
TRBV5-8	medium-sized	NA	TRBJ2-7	TGTGCCAGCATTCGGCGGGCGAGCTCCTACGAGCAGTACTTC	CASIRRASSYEQYF
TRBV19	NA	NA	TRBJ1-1	TGTGCCAGTACACAAACTGGCCCTGAAGCTTTCTTT	CASTQTGPEAFF
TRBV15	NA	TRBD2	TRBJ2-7	TGTGCCACCAGCTCCGCCTTACTTTGGGGGGGCGAGCAGTACTTC	CATSSALLWGGEQYF
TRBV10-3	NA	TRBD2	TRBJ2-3	TGTGCCATCAGCAAGGAGCGGGAGGAGAGAGATACGCAGTATTTT	CAISKEREERDTQYF
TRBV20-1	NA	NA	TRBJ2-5	TGCAGTGCTGAAGCAGAGACCCAGTACTTC	CSAEAETQYF
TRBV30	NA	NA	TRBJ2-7	TGTGCCTGGAGCCCCGACGATCCTTCCTACGAGCAGTACTTC	CAWSPDDPSYEQYF
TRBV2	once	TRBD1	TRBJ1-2	TGTGCCAACCGGGACAGCCAATACTATGGCTACACCTTC	CANRDSQYYGYTF
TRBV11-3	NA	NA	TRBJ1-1	TGTGCCAGCAGCTTAGTAGGTCAGGCGAACACTGAAGCTTTCTTT	CASSLVGQANTEAFF
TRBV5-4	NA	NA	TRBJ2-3	TGTGCCAGCAGCTTGGTTCCCCCAGATACGCAGTATTTT	CASSLVPPDTQYF
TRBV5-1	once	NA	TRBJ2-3	TGCGCCAGCAGCTTGACGGGAGCGGTAGATACGCAGTATTTT	CASSLTGAVDTQYF
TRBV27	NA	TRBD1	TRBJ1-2	TGTGCCAGCAGTTTATCAACAGGGGCTTTTGGCTACACCTTC	CASSLSTGAFGYTF
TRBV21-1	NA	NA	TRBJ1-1	TGTGCCAGCAGCAAAGGGAGGACGAATGACCGGATGAACACTGAAGCTTTCTTT	CASSKGRTNDRMNTEAFF
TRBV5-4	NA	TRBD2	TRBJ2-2	TGTGCCCCGGGACTAGCGAACACCGGGGAGCTGTTTTTT	CAPGLANTGELFF
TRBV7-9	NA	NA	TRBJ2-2	TGTGCCAGCAGCCCATACCGGGACTCGAAAACCGGGGAGCTGTTTTTT	CASSPYRDSKTGELFF
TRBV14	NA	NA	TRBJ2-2	TGTGCCAGCAGCCAGATCGTTAGGTCCGGGGAGCTGTTTTTT	CASSQIVRSGELFF
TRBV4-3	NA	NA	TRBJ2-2	TGCGCCAGCAGCCAAGATTGGTCCACCGGGGAGCTGTTTTTT	CASSQDWSTGELFF
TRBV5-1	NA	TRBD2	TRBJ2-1	TGCGCCAGTCAGGGACTAGCGTTAGGGTCCTACAATGAGCAGTTCTTC	CASQGLALGSYNEQFF
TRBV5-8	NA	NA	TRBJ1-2	TGTGCCAGCAGCTTGGTGGAGAACGGCTACACCTTC	CASSLVENGYTF
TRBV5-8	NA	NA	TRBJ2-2	TGTGCCAGCAGCTTGGGTCAGCGAACCGGGGAGCTGTTTTTT	CASSLGQRTGELFF
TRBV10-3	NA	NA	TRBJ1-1	TGTGCCATCAGGATGGGGGCTGGGGTCGATGAAGCTTTCTTT	CAIRMGAGVDEAFF
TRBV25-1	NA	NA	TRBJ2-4	TGTGCCAGCAGTATCATAGGGGACATTCAGTACTTC	CASSIIGDIQYF
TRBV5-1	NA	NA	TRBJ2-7	TGCGCCAGCAGCTTGGTGGGCGGGATGGCGTCCTACGAGCAGTACTTC	CASSLVGGMASYEQYF
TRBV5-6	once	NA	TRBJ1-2	TGTGCCAGCAGCTTGATACAACTAGGAAACTATGGCTACACCTTC	CASSLIQLGNYGYTF
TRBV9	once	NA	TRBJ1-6	TGTGCCAGCAGCGTAGATGGAGGGGGGTATAATTCACCCCTCCACTTT	CASSVDGGGYNSPLHF
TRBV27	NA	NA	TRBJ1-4	TGTGCCAGCAAAAGGGGTCTAGGGGTGAAGGAAAAACTGTTTTTT	CASKRGLGVKEKLFF
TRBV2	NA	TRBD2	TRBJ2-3	TGTGCCAGCAGGAGACTAGCGGGATTTCAGGCAGATACGCAGTATTTT	CASRRLAGFQADTQYF
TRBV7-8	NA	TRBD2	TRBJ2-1	TGTGCCAGCAGCTTAGCAAGCGGGAGCAGCAATGAGCAGTTCTTC	CASSLASGSSNEQFF
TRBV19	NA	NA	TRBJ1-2	TGTGCCAGTAGTTTTAACCTCCGGGGCCGGCGAGTGTCCTATGGCTACACCTTC	CASSFNLRGRRVSYGYTF
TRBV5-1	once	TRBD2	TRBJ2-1	TGCGCCAGCAGCTTGGGGACTAGCGGGAGGATCAATGAGCAGTTCTTC	CASSLGTSGRINEQFF
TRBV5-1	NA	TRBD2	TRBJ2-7	TGCGCCAGCAGAAGCCCTAGCGGGGCCTACGAGCAGTACTTC	CASRSPSGAYEQYF
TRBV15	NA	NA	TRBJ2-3	TGTGCCACCAGCAGAGATCCTCAAGATACGCAGTATTTT	CATSRDPQDTQYF
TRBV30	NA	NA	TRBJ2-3	TGTGCCTGGATCCTGGGGGGGCCGAGCACAGATACGCAGTATTTT	CAWILGGPSTDTQYF
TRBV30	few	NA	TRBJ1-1	TGTGCCTGGAGCCCCCTAGGGTCGGGAGAAGCTTTCTTT	CAWSPLGSGEAFF
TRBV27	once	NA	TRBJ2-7	TGTGCCAGCAGTTTACGGGGATCAACCTACGAGCAGTACTTC	CASSLRGSTYEQYF
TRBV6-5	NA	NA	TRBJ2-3	TGTGCCAGCAGTCAACGGGGGGCAAGAGATACGCAGTATTTT	CASSQRGARDTQYF
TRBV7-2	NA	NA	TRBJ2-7	TGTGCCAGCAGCTTATGGACAATTCCCCCAAGCGAGCAGTACTTC	CASSLWTIPPSEQYF
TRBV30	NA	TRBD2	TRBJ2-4	TGTGCCTGTAGACTAGCGGGAGACAAAAACATTCAGTACTTC	CACRLAGDKNIQYF
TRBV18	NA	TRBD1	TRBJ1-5	TGTGCCAGCTCACTGGACAGGGTTCGACAGCCCCAGCATTTT	CASSLDRVRQPQHF
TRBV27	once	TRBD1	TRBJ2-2	TGTGCCAGCAGTTTATCCGGGACAGGGTCCGGGGAGCTGTTTTTT	CASSLSGTGSGELFF
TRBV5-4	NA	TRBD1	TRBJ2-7	TGTGCCAGCACCCCGGGACAGGATTCCTACGAGCAGTACTTC	CASTPGQDSYEQYF
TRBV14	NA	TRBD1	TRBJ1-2	TGTGCCAGCACCAACCGACAGGGAATTGACTATGGCTACACCTTC	CASTNRQGIDYGYTF